The 9 T cell receptor beta chains below were found in one sample sequenced in a study of blood T cell repertoires in COVID-19. Using immunoSEQ multiplex PCR, the repertoire was profiled, and TCRdb retains in-frame clones only, with some absent. The sample contains about 250,000 clones, around 83% of which appear only once. The sequenced sample was peripheral blood. These receptors were collected from a woman between 35 and 50 years old who had recovered from COVID-19.

This clone was seen only a few times. The chain links TRBV7-9 to TRBJ1-6; a possible D gene is TRBD1 (5 bases). The CDR3 extends over 17 amino acids. Looked up from germline, CDR1 is SEHNR and CDR2 is FQNEAQ (reference sequence). The V end was cut by 2 bases, the J end by 7 bases, with 18 bases between. This CDR3 is CASSLPGGGEGNSPLHF. CDR3 DNA: TGTGCCAGCAGCTTACCAGGCGGGGGTGAAGGGAATTCACCCCTCCACTTT.

The V and J genes are TRBV19 and TRBJ2-7, with D unclear. The CDR3 covers 13 residues. Trimming took off 5 bases at V and 0 bases at J, with 8 bases between the two ends. Germline-derived CDR1 and CDR2 are LNHDA and SQIVND (reference sequence). The CDR3 bases are TGTGCCAGTAGTCCTCAGGTCTCCTACGAGCAGTACTTC. This gives the protein CASSPQVSYEQYF.

The V and J genes are TRBV19 and TRBJ1-5; D is possibly TRBD1 (6 bases). V was clipped by 6 bases and J by 0 bases, with 12 bases between them. Germline V gene sequence: CDR1 LNHDA, CDR2 SQIVND (reference sequence). This CDR3 is built from 15 residues. CDR3 region: CASRPQGNSNQPQHF. As DNA, the CDR3 is TGTGCCAGTAGACCCCAGGGGAATAGCAATCAGCCCCAGCATTTT. Complete variable domain (other parts from reference TRBV19 and TRBJ1-5): DGGITQSPKYLFRKEGQNVTLSCEQNLNHDAMYWYRQDPGQGLRLIYYSQIVNDFQKGDIAEGYSVSREKKESFPLTVTSAQKNPTAFYLCASRPQGNSNQPQHFGDGTRLSIL.

The chain is built from TRBV2 and TRBJ1-5; no reliable D call. Germline CDR1 is SNHLY and CDR2 is FYNNEI. The CDR3 has 18 amino acids. Trimming stripped 6 bases from V and 2 bases from J, with 23 bases between. The CDR3 protein is CASRPPGQPYSGNQPQHF. CDR3 nucleotides: TGTGCCAGCAGACCTCCGGGTCAACCCTACTCTGGCAATCAGCCCCAGCATTTT.

CDR3 DNA sequence: TGTGCCAGCAGTTTGGGGGGGGGTGGCGCATTTCGGCCCCAGCATTTT. Protein sequence: CASSLGGGGAFRPQHF. V is TRBV28 and J is TRBJ1-5, with D maybe TRBD1 (5 bases). The CDR3 sequence is 16 residues long. Trimming pared 3 bases from V and 9 bases from J, leaving 21 bases between. Germline V gives CDR1 MDHEN, CDR2 SYDVKM.

The chain uses TRBV5-4 and TRBJ2-7; 10 nucleotides line up with TRBD1. This CDR3 is 16 amino acids long. V shed 6 bases, J shed 5 bases, and the junction held 14 bases outside the gene matches. In germline, CDR1 is SGHNT, CDR2 YYREEE (reference sequence). The CDR3 is CASIKQDGDRGHEQYF. The CDR3 DNA is TGTGCCAGCATCAAGCAGGATGGGGACAGGGGCCACGAGCAGTACTTC.

This chain uses TRBV30 with TRBJ1-6; D is ambiguous. V was clipped by 2 bases and J by 7 bases, with 3 bases between them. This CDR3 region has 11 residues. CDR1 GTSNPN and CDR2 SVGIG come from the germline V gene (reference sequence). CDR3 in amino acids: CAWSLNSPLHF. Written as DNA, the CDR3 is TGTGCCTGGAGTCTAAATTCACCCCTCCACTTT.

The chain couples TRBV9 to TRBJ2-1, with D possibly TRBD2 on 5 matching bases. Trimming shortened V by 3 bases and J by 12 bases, and 10 bases separated the two germline ends. CDR1 is SGDLS, CDR2 YYNGEE, per germline. The CDR3 sequence is 11 residues long. CDR3 in DNA: TGTGCCAGCAGCGCGGGGAAGGCGCAGTTCTTC. Translating gives CASSAGKAQFF. Together with reference TRBV9 and TRBJ2-1, the CDR3 gives the full variable domain: DSGVTQTPKHLITATGQRVTLRCSPRSGDLSVYWYQQSLDQGLQFLIQYYNGEERAKGNILERFSAQQFPDLHSELNLSSLELGDSALYFCASSAGKAQFFGPGTRLTVL.

The V call is TRBV7-9, the J call TRBJ1-2; 9 bases align to TRBD1. This CDR3 spans 13 amino acids. The germline V gene has CDR1 SEHNR and CDR2 FQNEAQ (reference sequence). The V and J ends lost 5 bases and 8 bases, in that order; junction bases with no gene match: 6. As DNA, the CDR3 is TGTGCCAGCAGCGCCCGGGACAGGGTGGGCTACACCTTC. Its protein is CASSARDRVGYTF.